This T cell receptor (beta chain) originates from a study of T-cell reconstitution after alpha-beta-depleted transplantation in children. TCRbeta library construction was performed incorporating unique molecular identifiers. One entry per CDR3 protein results from TCRdb running MiXCR on the PCR reads. The sample holds 220,000 or so distinct CDR3 sequences, 8.2% seen once. The CDR3 runs 14 residues. The V gene's germline CDR1 is SGHDT and CDR2 YYEEEE. About this clonotype itself: As yet, its antigen is unknown. One end of the junction is discordant with germline, which a read error may explain.

Broader study findings: T-cell counts and diversity at one year following transplant were attributed mainly to newly produced T cells. After transplant, high TCRbeta diversity at day 60 in some patients arose from surviving recipient T cells and thymic progenitors. It was reported that alpha-beta T cells came from several hundred expanded graft clones (about two months after transplant).

Source: PBMCs, mostly from graft donor cells, taken 180 days after TCRalphabeta/CD19-depleted stem cell transplant. The chain combines TRBV5-6 with TRBJ2-5, with TRBD1 identical over 9 bases. The source is a male patient between 5 and 17 years old who had a stem cell transplant for acute lymphoblastic leukemia, so the T cells may come from the graft donor. CDR3 DNA sequence: TGTGCCAGTAGCTTTGTCGGGACAGGGTCTTCCCAGTACTTC. It encodes CASSFVGTGSSQYF.